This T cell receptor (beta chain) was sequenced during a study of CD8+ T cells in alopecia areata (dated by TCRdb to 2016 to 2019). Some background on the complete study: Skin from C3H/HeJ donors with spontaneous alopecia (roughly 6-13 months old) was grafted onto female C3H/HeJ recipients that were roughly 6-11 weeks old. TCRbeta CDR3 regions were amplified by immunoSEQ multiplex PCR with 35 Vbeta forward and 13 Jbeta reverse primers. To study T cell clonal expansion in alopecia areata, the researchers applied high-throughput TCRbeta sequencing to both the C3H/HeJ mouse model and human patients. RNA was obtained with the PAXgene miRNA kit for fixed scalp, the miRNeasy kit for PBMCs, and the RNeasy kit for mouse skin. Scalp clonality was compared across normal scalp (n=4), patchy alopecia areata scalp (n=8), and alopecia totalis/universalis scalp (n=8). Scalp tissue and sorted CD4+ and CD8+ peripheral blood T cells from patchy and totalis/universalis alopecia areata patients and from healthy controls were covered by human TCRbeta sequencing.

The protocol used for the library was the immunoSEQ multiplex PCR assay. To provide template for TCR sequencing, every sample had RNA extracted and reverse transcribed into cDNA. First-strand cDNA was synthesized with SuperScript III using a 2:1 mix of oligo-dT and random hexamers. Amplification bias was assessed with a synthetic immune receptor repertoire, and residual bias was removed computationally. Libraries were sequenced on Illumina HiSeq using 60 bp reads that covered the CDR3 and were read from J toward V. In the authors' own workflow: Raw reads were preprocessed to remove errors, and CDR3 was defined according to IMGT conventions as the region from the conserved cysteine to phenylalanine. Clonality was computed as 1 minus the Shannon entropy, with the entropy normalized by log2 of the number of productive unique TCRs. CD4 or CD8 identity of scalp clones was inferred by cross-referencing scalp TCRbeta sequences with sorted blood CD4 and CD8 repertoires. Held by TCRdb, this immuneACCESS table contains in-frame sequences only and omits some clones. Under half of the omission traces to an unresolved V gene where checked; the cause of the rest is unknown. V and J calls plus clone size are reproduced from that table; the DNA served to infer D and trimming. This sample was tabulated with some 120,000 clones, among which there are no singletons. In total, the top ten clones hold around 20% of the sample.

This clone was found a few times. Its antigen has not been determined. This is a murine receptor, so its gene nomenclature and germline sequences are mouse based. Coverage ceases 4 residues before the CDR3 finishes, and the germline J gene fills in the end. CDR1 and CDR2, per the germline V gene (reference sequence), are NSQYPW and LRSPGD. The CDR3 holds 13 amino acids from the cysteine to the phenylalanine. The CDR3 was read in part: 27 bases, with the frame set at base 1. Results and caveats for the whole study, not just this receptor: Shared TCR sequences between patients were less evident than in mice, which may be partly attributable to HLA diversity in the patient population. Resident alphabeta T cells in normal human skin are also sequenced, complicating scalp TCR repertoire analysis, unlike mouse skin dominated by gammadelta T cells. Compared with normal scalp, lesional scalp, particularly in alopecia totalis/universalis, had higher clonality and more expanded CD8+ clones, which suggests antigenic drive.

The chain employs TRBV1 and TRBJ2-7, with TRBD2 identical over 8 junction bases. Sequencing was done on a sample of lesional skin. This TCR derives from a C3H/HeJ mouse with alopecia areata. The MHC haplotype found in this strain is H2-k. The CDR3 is CTCSLDWAYEQYF. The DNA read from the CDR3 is TGCACCTGCAGTCTGGACTGGGCTTAT.